These 26 T cell receptor beta chains were all obtained from the same sample, sequenced in a study of PD-1 blockade in classical Hodgkin lymphoma. TCRdb keeps only in-frame clones here, not all; method: immunoSEQ multiplex PCR. The sample lists 75,000 to 100,000 clones; roughly 79% were seen once. All patients relapsed after autologous stem cell transplantation, and brentuximab vedotin exposure varied. The material was peripheral blood mononuclear cells (PBMCs), obtained before the second cycle of nivolumab. The receptors were gathered from a human donor with classical Hodgkin lymphoma.

The chain links TRBV9 to TRBJ2-1; D uncertain. The V and J ends lost 1 base and 0 bases respectively, with 11 bases between them. Germline V CDR1 and CDR2: SGDLS, YYNGEE. The CDR3 covers 16 residues. CDR3 DNA sequence: TGTGCCAGCAGCGTATCGACCACCTACTCCTACAATGAGCAGTTCTTC. This codes for CASSVSTTYSYNEQFF.

The chain is built from TRBV6-6 and TRBJ1-1; D gene unclear. This CDR3 has 13 amino acids. CDR1 and CDR2 (germline): MNHNY, SVGAGI (reference sequence). The V end lost 5 bases, the J end lost 1 base, and 8 bases lay between the germline ends. This chain's CDR3 is CASSPPQNTEAFF. CDR3 DNA: TGTGCCAGCAGTCCCCCGCAGAACACTGAAGCTTTCTTT.

The chain is built from TRBV14 and TRBJ2-7; D gene ambiguous. Deletions cut 1 base from V and 6 bases from J, with 7 bases between. Germline assignment: CDR1 SGHDN and CDR2 FVKESK. The CDR3 totals 12 residues. In DNA form, the CDR3 reads TGTGCCAGCAGCCAAGGAAGAGTCGAGCAGTACTTC. Amino acid sequence: CASSQGRVEQYF.

CDR3 sequence reads: CALAGVAGPTYNEQFF. CDR3 DNA sequence: TGTGCCTTGGCCGGGGTAGCGGGGCCTACCTACAATGAGCAGTTCTTC. The V call is TRBV28, the J call TRBJ2-1; 8 bases are a match to TRBD2. This CDR3 is 16 amino acids long. Trimming at V came to 11 bases and at J to 2 bases, leaving 14 bases not matched to a gene. The germline V gene encodes CDR1 MDHEN and CDR2 SYDVKM.

The V and J genes are TRBV27 and TRBJ2-1, with 9 bases aligning to TRBD2. Germline lookup yields CDR1 MNHEY and CDR2 SMNVEV (reference sequence). The J segment lost 0 bases and the V segment lost 3 bases, leaving 12 bases of the junction unmatched. The CDR3 is 19 residues long. CDR3 nucleotides: TGTGCCAGCAGTTTTTATCCAGCGGGAGGCTTAAGCTCCTACAATGAGCAGTTCTTC. Protein product: CASSFYPAGGLSSYNEQFF.

The chain has TRBV14 and TRBJ2-3; TRBD1 matches at 10 bases. The J segment lost 3 bases and the V segment lost 3 bases, leaving 3 bases of the junction unmatched. Germline CDR1 SGHDN, CDR2 FVKESK. This CDR3 has 15 residues. The CDR3 nucleotides are TGTGCCAGCAGCCAGGGACAGGGGTGGACAGATACGCAGTATTTT. It is translated as CASSQGQGWTDTQYF.

This clone was observed many times. This chain uses TRBV6-1 with TRBJ2-2; TRBD2 matches 8 bases. The CDR3 contains 15 residues. Germline values: CDR1 MNHNS, CDR2 SASEGT. The V gene end was trimmed by 5 bases and the J gene end by 3 bases; junction bases not matched to a gene: 5. The CDR3 sequence is CASSFKREYTGELFF. CDR3 DNA sequence: TGTGCCAGCAGTTTCAAGCGGGAGTACACCGGGGAGCTGTTTTTT.

V and J are TRBV6-6 and TRBJ1-2; D not resolved. V shed 6 bases and J shed 3 bases, with 17 bases lying between them. Germline values: CDR1 MNHNY, CDR2 SVGAGI (reference sequence). The CDR3 loop spans 15 amino acids. The CDR3 region is CASRNPPRTDYGYTF. As DNA, the CDR3 is TGTGCCAGCAGAAACCCGCCAAGGACGGACTATGGCTACACCTTC.

The chain employs TRBV11-2 and TRBJ2-1; 11 positions agree with TRBD2. V lost 1 base and J lost 7; bases outside the gene matches: 6. This CDR3 has 16 amino acids. CDR1 and CDR2 from the germline V gene are SGHAT and FQNNGV. The CDR3 coding sequence is TGTGCCAGCAGCTTAGGACGGGCTAGCGGGAGGAATGAGCAGTTCTTC. Translated: CASSLGRASGRNEQFF.

The chain employs TRBV7-2 and TRBJ2-4; 7 bases map to TRBD1. This CDR3 region has 12 residues. With 5 bases clipped from V and 6 bases from J, the junction kept 1 base outside the gene matches. Looked up from germline, CDR1 is SGHTA and CDR2 is FQGNSA. CDR3 nucleotide sequence: TGTGCCAGCAGCAGGGACAGAAACATTCAGTACTTC. Protein sequence: CASSRDRNIQYF.

V gene TRBV30 combines with J gene TRBJ1-3; D is possibly TRBD1 (5 bases). V lost 0 bases to trimming and J lost 4 bases, with 7 bases between them. The length of the CDR3 is 13 residues. The germline V gene encodes CDR1 GTSNPN and CDR2 SVGIG (reference sequence). Here the CDR3 reads CAWSVKGGNTIYF. CDR3 coding DNA: TGTGCCTGGAGTGTCAAGGGGGGAAACACCATATATTTT.

This clone has only one observation. The chain carries TRBV7-2 and TRBJ1-5; tentative D call: TRBD1 (5 bases). V shed 5 bases and J shed 7 bases, with 12 bases lying between them. There are 13 residues in the CDR3. CDR1 and CDR2 from the germline V gene are SGHTA and FQGNSA. In nucleotides, the CDR3 is TGTGCCAGCAGCCGGGACCGGGTACAGCCCCAGCATTTT. This gives the protein CASSRDRVQPQHF. Full variable domain (rest looked up from reference TRBV7-2 and TRBJ1-5): GAGVSQSPSNKVTEKGKDVELRCDPISGHTALYWYRQSLGQGLEFLIYFQGNSAPDKSGLPSDRFSAERTGGSVSTLTIQRTQQEDSAVYLCASSRDRVQPQHFGDGTRLSIL.

The chain recombines TRBV7-3 with TRBJ1-1, with 10 bases that match TRBD1. CDR3 length: 16 amino acids. V trimming: 5 bases; J trimming: 6 bases; junction bases outside the gene matches: 12. Germline assignment: CDR1 SGHTA and CDR2 FQGTGA. The CDR3 sequence is CASSPRGQGLEPEAFF. The CDR3 DNA reads as TGTGCCAGCAGCCCGAGGGGACAGGGGCTCGAACCTGAAGCTTTCTTT.

This rearrangement joins TRBV7-6 to TRBJ2-1; D possibly corresponds to TRBD2 (7 bases). The germline V and J ends were trimmed by 6 bases and 10 bases, with 22 bases remaining between them. The V gene's germline CDR1 is SGHVS and CDR2 FNYEAQ. This CDR3 is built from 15 residues. The CDR3 DNA is TGTGCCAGCAGTGGGGGGGCTAGCGCCTCACGCGAGCAGTTCTTC. This gives the protein CASSGGASASREQFF.

The V call is TRBV7-8, the J call TRBJ1-5, with 9 nucleotides matching TRBD1. The CDR3 loop spans 15 amino acids. Germline CDR1 SGHVS, CDR2 FQNEAQ. The junction had 7 bases not matched to a gene; V was cut back by 4 bases and J by 6 bases. CDR3 in amino acids: CASSSPGQGAQPQHF. CDR3 bases: TGTGCCAGCAGCTCTCCGGGACAGGGTGCTCAGCCCCAGCATTTT.

J is TRBJ1-5 and V is TRBV28; the D is unclear. This CDR3 contains 14 residues. The germline V and J ends were trimmed by 2 bases and 1 base, with 6 bases remaining between them. Germline V gene data show CDR1 as MDHEN and CDR2 as SYDVKM. The CDR3 region has the DNA TGTGCCAGCAGTTTAATCGACAGCAATCAGCCCCAGCATTTT. Protein: CASSLIDSNQPQHF. The full variable domain, in which reference TRBV28 and TRBJ1-5 provide the parts outside the CDR3, is DVKVTQSSRYLVKRTGEKVFLECVQDMDHENMFWYRQDPGLGLRLIYFSYDVKMKEKGDIPEGYSVSREKKERFSLILESASTNQTSMYLCASSLIDSNQPQHFGDGTRLSIL.

This chain connects TRBV19 to TRBJ2-3; 10 positions match TRBD2. The CDR3 is 16 residues long. V dropped 4 bases and J dropped 0; count of bases not matched to a gene: 4. The germline CDR1 and CDR2 sequences are LNHDA and SQIVND (reference sequence). The CDR3 bases are TGTGCCAGTAGTACCCTAGCGGGAGCTAGCACAGATACGCAGTATTTT. This encodes CASSTLAGASTDTQYF.

The V and J genes are TRBV18 and TRBJ2-7; tentatively, D is TRBD2 (6 bases). Deletions cut 5 bases from V and 0 bases from J, with 14 bases between. Germline V gene data show CDR1 as KGHSH and CDR2 as LQKENI. The CDR3 runs 15 residues. CDR3 amino acids: CASSSLASSSYEQYF. The CDR3 DNA sequence: TGTGCCAGCTCAAGCCTAGCGAGTAGCTCCTACGAGCAGTACTTC.

The CDR3 protein is CASSRRQVMNEQFF. The CDR3 DNA reads as TGTGCCAGCAGCCGAAGACAGGTAATGAATGAGCAGTTCTTC. The chain employs TRBV7-9 and TRBJ2-1, with a possible D match to TRBD1 (6 bases). Germline V gene lookup returns CDR1 SEHNR and CDR2 FQNEAQ (reference sequence). The CDR3 contains 14 residues. Trimming removed 5 bases from V and 7 bases from J, with 15 bases in between.

The chain couples TRBV10-3 to TRBJ2-7; no definite D call. Germline V lookup: CDR1 ENHRY, CDR2 SYGVKD. V lost 0 bases and J 3 bases, leaving 12 bases between the germline ends. The CDR3 loop spans 15 amino acids. CDR3 DNA sequence: TGTGCCATCAGTGAGTCGGGTAATGCAAACTACGAGCAGTACTTC. This translates into CAISESGNANYEQYF.

The rearrangement joins TRBV7-9 to TRBJ2-7, with D possibly called TRBD1 or TRBD2 (5 bases each). The CDR3 totals 16 residues. V shed 0 bases and J shed 4 bases, with 16 bases lying between them. Germline lookup yields CDR1 SEHNR and CDR2 FQNEAQ (reference sequence). CDR3 protein: CASSLAIGTAPYEQYF. CDR3 nucleotides: TGTGCCAGCAGCTTAGCGATCGGGACCGCTCCTTACGAGCAGTACTTC.

This clone was recorded only once. The V and J genes are TRBV30 and TRBJ2-7; 11 nucleotides match TRBD2. The junction had 9 bases not matched to a gene; V was cut back by 1 base and J by 4 bases. In germline, CDR1 is GTSNPN, CDR2 SVGIG (reference sequence). The CDR3 has 16 residues. The DNA for the CDR3 is TGTGCCTGGAGTGGGATGGCTAGCGGGAGGTGGTACGAGCAGTACTTC. Its translation: CAWSGMASGRWYEQYF.

In this sample, this clone turned up a few times. This chain links TRBV2 with TRBJ1-1; TRBD1 is a possible D gene (5 bases). Germline values: CDR1 SNHLY, CDR2 FYNNEI. The V and J ends lost 1 base and 0 bases respectively, with 9 bases between them. The CDR3 has 15 residues. The chain's CDR3 is CASSEGQGVNTEAFF. Here the CDR3 DNA reads TGTGCCAGCAGTGAAGGGCAGGGCGTGAACACTGAAGCTTTCTTT. The variable domain in full, completed from reference TRBV2 and TRBJ1-1, reads EPEVTQTPSHQVTQMGQEVILRCVPISNHLYFYWYRQILGQKVEFLVSFYNNEISEKSEIFDDQFSVERPDGSNFTLKIRSTKLEDSAMYFCASSEGQGVNTEAFFGQGTRLTVV.

This clone is classed as medium-sized. The V call is TRBV28, the J call TRBJ2-7; no definite D call. The CDR3 totals 13 residues. V was shortened by 6 bases and J by 4 bases, with 13 bases between the two germline ends. Germline V gives CDR1 MDHEN, CDR2 SYDVKM. In nucleotides, the CDR3 is TGTGCCAGCAGGGGATCCGATAGGTACGAGCAGTACTTC. The encoded protein is CASRGSDRYEQYF.

In the case of this clone: At one boundary the junction diverges from the germline segment, which might be a read error. The chain is built from TRBV10-3 and TRBJ2-2; D is possibly TRBD1 (6 bases). This CDR3 spans 15 amino acids. The germline gives CDR1 ENHRY, CDR2 SYGVKD. The CDR3 nucleotides are TGTGCCAGCAGTTCACACGGGACAAGCACCGGGGAGCTGTTTTTT. It yields the protein CASSSHGTSTGELFF.

This sequence joins TRBV15 and TRBJ1-2; D is uncertain. Trimming took 0 bases from V and 4 from J, leaving 9 bases between them. CDR1 and CDR2 from the germline V gene are LNHNV and YYDKDF (reference sequence). The length of the CDR3 is 14 residues. This CDR3 reads CATSRDRTAYGYTF. The CDR3 nucleotides read TGTGCCACCAGCAGAGATAGAACAGCCTATGGCTACACCTTC.